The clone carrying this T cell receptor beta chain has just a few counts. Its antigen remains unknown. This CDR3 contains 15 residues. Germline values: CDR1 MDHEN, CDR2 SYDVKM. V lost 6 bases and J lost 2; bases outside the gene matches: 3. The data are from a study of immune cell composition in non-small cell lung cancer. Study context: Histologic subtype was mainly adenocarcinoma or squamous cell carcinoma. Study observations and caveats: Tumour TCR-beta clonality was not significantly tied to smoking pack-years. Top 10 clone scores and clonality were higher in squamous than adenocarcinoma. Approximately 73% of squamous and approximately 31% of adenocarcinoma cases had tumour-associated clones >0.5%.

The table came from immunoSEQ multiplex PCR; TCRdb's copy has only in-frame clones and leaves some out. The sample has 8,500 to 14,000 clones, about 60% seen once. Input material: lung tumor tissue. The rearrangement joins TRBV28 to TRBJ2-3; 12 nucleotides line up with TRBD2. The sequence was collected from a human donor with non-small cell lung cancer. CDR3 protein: CASSLAGGVTDTQYF. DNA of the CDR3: TGTGCCAGCAGCCTAGCGGGAGGGGTCACAGATACGCAGTATTTT.